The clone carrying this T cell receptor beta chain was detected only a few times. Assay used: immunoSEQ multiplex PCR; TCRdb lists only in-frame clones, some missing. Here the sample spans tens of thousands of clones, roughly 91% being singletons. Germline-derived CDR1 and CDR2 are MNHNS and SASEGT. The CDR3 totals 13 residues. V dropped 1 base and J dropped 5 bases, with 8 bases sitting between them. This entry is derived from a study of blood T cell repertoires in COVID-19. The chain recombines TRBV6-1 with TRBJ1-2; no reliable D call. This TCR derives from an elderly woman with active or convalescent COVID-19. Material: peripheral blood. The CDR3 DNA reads TGTGCCAGCAGTGAAGGCAGAATTTATGGCTACACCTTC. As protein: CASSEGRIYGYTF.